These T cell receptor beta chains were read from a single sample in a study of blood T cell repertoires in COVID-19. The data were produced by immunoSEQ multiplex PCR, yet TCRdb's version contains in-frame clones alone and is incomplete. The sample records about 400,000 clones, about 85% being singletons. Sequenced sample: PBMCs or T cells enriched from blood (not recorded which). These receptors originate from a young woman with acute COVID-19. Each CDR3 is given with its conserved first and last residue.

V gene: TRBV20-1
J gene: TRBJ2-5
CDR3 protein: CSASYGGGETQYF

V gene: TRBV7-9
J gene: TRBJ1-4
CDR3 protein: CASSLLQGSEKLFF

V gene: TRBV2
J gene: TRBJ1-1
CDR3 protein: CASMGGRNTEAFF

V gene: TRBV15
J gene: TRBJ2-3
CDR3 protein: CATSRDGAGADTQYF

V gene: TRBV7-9
J gene: TRBJ2-5
CDR3 protein: CASSLGAGSETQYF

V gene: TRBV3-1/TRBV3-2
J gene: TRBJ2-2
CDR3 protein: CASRPSGFANTGELFF

V gene: TRBV11-3
J gene: TRBJ1-1
CDR3 protein: CASAGLNTEAFF

V gene: TRBV5-1
J gene: TRBJ1-2
CDR3 protein: CASSLEGRGSDYGYTF

V gene: TRBV3-1/TRBV3-2
J gene: TRBJ1-2
CDR3 protein: CASSQDLLTAANYGYTF

V gene: TRBV11-3
J gene: TRBJ2-3
CDR3 protein: CASSPTSGTTDTQYF